The subject of this entry is one T cell receptor beta chain. The V gene's germline CDR1 is SGDLS and CDR2 YYNGEE. There are 15 residues in the CDR3. V shed 0 bases and J shed 0 bases, with 7 bases lying between them. The repertoire was sequenced with immunoSEQ multiplex PCR; TCRdb's copy has only in-frame clones and lacks some. Of around 150,000 clones listed, under 95% were seen once; the top ten hold approximately 5.3%. This specimen comes from a study of T cell responses to AZD1222 COVID-19 vaccine. The source material was peripheral blood, sampled on day 0 of AZD1222 vaccination. The chain is built from TRBV9 and TRBJ1-3; no reliable D call. This receptor was taken from an adult in good health. CDR3 sequence: CASSVEAASGNTIYF. In nucleotides, the CDR3 is TGTGCCAGCAGCGTAGAGGCAGCCTCTGGAAACACCATATATTTT.